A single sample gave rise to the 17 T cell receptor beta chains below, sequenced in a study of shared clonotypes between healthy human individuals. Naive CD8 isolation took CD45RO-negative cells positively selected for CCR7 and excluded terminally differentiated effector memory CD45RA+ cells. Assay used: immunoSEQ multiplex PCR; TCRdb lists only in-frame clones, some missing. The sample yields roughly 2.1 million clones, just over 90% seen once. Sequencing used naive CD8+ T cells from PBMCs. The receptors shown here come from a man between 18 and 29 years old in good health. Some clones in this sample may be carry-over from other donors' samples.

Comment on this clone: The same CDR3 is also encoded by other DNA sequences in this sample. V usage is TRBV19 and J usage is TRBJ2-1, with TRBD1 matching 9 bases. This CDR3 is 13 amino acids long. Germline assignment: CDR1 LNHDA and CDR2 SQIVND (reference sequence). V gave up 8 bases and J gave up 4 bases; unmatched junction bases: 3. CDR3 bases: TGTGCCAGTTCGACAGGGGGTTACAATGAGCAGTTCTTC. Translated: CASSTGGYNEQFF.

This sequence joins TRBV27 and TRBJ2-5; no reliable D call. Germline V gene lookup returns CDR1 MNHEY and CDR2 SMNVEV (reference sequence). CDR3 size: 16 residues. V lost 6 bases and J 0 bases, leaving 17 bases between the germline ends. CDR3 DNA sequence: TGTGCCAGCAGCTCTCGTTTGGGTGCGGACCAAGAGACCCAGTACTTC. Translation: CASSSRLGADQETQYF.

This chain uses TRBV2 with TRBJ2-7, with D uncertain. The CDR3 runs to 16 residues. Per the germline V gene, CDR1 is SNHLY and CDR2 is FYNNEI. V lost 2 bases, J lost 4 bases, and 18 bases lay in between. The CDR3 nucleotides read TGTGCCAGCAGTGAAATTCTCAGGCTGCTGAAGTACGAGCAGTACTTC. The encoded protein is CASSEILRLLKYEQYF. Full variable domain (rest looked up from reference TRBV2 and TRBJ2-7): EPEVTQTPSHQVTQMGQEVILRCVPISNHLYFYWYRQILGQKVEFLVSFYNNEISEKSEIFDDQFSVERPDGSNFTLKIRSTKLEDSAMYFCASSEILRLLKYEQYFGPGTRLTVT.

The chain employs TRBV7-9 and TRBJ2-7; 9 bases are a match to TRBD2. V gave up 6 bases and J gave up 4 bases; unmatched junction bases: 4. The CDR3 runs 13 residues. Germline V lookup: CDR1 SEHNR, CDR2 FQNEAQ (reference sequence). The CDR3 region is CASRSTSGYEQYF. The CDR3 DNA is TGTGCCAGCAGGTCGACTAGCGGTTACGAGCAGTACTTC. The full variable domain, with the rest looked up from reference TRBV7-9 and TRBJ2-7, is DTGVSQNPRHKITKRGQNVTFRCDPISEHNRLYWYRQTLGQGPEFLTYFQNEAQLEKSRLLSDRFSAERPKGSFSTLEIQRTEQGDSAMYLCASRSTSGYEQYFGPGTRLTVT.

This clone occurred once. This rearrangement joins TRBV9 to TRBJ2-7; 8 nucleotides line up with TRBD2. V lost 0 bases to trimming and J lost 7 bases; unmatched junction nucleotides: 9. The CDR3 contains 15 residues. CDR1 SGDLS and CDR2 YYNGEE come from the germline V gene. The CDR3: CASSVGVAGSREQYF. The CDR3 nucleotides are TGTGCCAGCAGCGTAGGGGTAGCGGGGTCGAGGGAGCAGTACTTC. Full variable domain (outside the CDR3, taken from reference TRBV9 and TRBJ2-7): DSGVTQTPKHLITATGQRVTLRCSPRSGDLSVYWYQQSLDQGLQFLIQYYNGEERAKGNILERFSAQQFPDLHSELNLSSLELGDSALYFCASSVGVAGSREQYFGPGTRLTVT.

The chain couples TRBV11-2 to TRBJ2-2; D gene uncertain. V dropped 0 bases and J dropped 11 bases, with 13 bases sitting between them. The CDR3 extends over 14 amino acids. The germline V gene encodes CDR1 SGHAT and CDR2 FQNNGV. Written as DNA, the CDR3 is TGTGCCAGCAGCTTAGATCTCGGCCCAGGAGAGCTGTTTTTT. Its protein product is CASSLDLGPGELFF.

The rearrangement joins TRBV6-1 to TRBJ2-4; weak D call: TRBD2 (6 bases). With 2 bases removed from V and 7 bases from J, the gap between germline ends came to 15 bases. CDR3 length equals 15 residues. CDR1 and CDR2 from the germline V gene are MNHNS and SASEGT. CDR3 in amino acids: CASSETSGGLNIQYF. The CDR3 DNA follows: TGTGCCAGCAGTGAAACCTCAGGAGGGTTGAACATTCAGTACTTC.

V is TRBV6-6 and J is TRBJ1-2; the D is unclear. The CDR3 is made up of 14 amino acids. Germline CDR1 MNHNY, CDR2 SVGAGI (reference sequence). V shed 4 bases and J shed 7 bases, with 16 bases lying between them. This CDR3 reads CASSSGTDLSGYTF. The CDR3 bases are TGTGCCAGCAGTTCTGGCACGGACCTCTCTGGCTACACCTTC.

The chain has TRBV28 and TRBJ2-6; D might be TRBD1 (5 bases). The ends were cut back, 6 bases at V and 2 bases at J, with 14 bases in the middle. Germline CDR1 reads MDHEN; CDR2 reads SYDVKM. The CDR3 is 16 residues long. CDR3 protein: CASRFPRGPGANVLTF. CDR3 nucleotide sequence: TGTGCCAGCAGGTTCCCAAGGGGCCCTGGGGCCAACGTCCTGACTTTC.

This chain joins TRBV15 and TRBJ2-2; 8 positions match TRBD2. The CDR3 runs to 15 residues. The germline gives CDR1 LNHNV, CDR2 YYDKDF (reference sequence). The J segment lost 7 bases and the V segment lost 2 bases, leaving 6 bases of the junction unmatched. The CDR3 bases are TGTGCCACCAGCAGATCGACTAGCGCCTTCGGGGAGCTGTTTTTT. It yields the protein CATSRSTSAFGELFF.

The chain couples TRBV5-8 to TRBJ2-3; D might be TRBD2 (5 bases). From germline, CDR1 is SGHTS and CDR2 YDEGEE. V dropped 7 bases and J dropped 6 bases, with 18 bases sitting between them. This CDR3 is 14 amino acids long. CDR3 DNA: TGTGCCAGCCTGGACTGGGTATTGGGTGATACGCAGTATTTT. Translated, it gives CASLDWVLGDTQYF.

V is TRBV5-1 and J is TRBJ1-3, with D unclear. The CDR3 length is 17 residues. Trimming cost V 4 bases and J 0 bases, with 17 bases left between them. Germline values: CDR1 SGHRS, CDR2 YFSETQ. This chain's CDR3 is CASSPDGLSSSGNTIYF. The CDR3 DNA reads TGCGCCAGCAGCCCGGACGGGTTATCGAGCTCTGGAAACACCATATATTTT.

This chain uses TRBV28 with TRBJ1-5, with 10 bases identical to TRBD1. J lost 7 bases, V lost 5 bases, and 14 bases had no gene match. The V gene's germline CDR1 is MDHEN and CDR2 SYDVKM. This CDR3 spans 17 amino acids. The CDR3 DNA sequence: TGTGCCAGCAGTCTGAGATCCGGGACAGGGGTGCGGCAGCCCCAGCATTTT. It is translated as CASSLRSGTGVRQPQHF.

CDR3 region: CATSGGVIETQYF. CDR3 sequence (DNA): TGTGCCACCAGCGGCGGAGTGATAGAGACCCAGTACTTC. The chain uses TRBV15 and TRBJ2-5; D not resolved. The CDR3 runs 13 residues. V lost 5 bases and J lost 4, with 11 bases in between. Per the germline V gene, CDR1 is LNHNV and CDR2 is YYDKDF (reference sequence).

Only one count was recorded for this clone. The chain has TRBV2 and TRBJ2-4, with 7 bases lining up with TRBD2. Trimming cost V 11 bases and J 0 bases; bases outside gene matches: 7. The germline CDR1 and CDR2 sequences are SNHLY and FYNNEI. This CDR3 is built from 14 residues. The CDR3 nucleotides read TGTGCCTGCCAGGGAGGGAAAGCCAAAAACATTCAGTACTTC. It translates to CACQGGKAKNIQYF.

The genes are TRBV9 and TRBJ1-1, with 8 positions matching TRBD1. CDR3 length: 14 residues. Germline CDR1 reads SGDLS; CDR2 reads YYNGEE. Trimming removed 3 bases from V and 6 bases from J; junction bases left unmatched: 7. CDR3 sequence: CASSARTGMAEAFF. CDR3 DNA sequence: TGTGCCAGCAGCGCCCGGACAGGGATGGCTGAAGCTTTCTTT.

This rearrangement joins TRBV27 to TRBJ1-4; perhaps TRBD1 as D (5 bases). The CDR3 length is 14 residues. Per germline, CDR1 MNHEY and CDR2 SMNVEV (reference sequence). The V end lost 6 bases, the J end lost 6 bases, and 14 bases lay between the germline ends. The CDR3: CASRQTVTYEKLFF. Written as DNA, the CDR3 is TGTGCCAGCAGACAGACAGTTACGTATGAAAAACTGTTTTTT. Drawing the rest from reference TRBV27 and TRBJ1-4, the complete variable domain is EAQVTQNPRYLITVTGKKLTVTCSQNMNHEYMSWYRQDPGLGLRQIYYSMNVEVTDKGDVPEGYKVSRKEKRNFPLILESPSPNQTSLYFCASRQTVTYEKLFFGSGTQLSVL.